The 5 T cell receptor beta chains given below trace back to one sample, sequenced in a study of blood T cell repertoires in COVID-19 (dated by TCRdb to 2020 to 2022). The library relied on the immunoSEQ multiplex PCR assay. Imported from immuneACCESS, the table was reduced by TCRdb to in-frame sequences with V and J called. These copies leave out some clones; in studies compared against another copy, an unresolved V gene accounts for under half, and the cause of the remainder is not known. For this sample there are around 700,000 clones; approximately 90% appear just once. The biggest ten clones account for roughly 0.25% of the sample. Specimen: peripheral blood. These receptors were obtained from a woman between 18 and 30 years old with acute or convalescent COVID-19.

The CDR3 is CASSPPGRVGIAFF. CDR3 nucleotides: TGTGCCAGCTCACCACCGGGCAGGGTCGGTATTGCTTTCTTT. The chain is built from TRBV18 and TRBJ1-1; D may be TRBD1 (5 bases). Deletions cut 0 bases from V and 11 bases from J, with 16 bases between. Germline V gives CDR1 KGHSH, CDR2 LQKENI. This CDR3 is built from 14 residues. Filled out from reference TRBV18 and TRBJ1-1, the complete variable domain reads NAGVMQNPRHLVRRRGQEARLRCSPMKGHSHVYWYRQLPEEGLKFMVYLQKENIIDESGMPKERFSAEFPKEGPSILRIQQVVRGDSAAYFCASSPPGRVGIAFFGQGTRLTVV.

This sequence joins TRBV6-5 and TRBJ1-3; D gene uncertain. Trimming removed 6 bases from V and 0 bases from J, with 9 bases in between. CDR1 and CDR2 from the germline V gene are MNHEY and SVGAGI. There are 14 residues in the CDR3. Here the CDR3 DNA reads TGTGCCAGCAGCTTACACCACTCTGGAAACACCATATATTTT. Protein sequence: CASSLHHSGNTIYF.

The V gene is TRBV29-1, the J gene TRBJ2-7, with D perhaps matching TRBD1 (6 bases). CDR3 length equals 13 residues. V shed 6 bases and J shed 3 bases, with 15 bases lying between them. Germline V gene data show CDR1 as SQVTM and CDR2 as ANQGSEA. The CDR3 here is CSVRGGEYYEQYF. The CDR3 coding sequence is TGCAGCGTCAGGGGTGGAGAGTACTACGAGCAGTACTTC.

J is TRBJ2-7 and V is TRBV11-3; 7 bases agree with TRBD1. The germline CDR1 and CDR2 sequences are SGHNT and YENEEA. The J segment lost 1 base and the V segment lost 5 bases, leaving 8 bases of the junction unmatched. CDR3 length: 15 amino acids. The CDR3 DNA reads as TGTGCCAGCAGCCAGACAGGGTCTTTTTCCTACGAGCAGTACTTC. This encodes CASSQTGSFSYEQYF.

CDR3 DNA: TGTGCCAGCAGTTTATCCGGCTCCCGGACCAAGGTCAAGGGGGAAAAACTGTTTTTT. Protein: CASSLSGSRTKVKGEKLFF. This sequence joins TRBV27 and TRBJ1-4; possible D gene TRBD1, 5 bases. Trimming removed 0 bases at V and 8 bases at J, with 25 bases between. The CDR3 is made up of 19 amino acids. The germline V gene encodes CDR1 MNHEY and CDR2 SMNVEV (reference sequence).